Presented here are 30 T cell receptor beta chains from one specimen sequenced in a study of blood T cell repertoires in COVID-19. Data came from immunoSEQ multiplex PCR; TCRdb stores just in-frame clones and leaves some out. This sample has 300,000 to 450,000 clones, with approximately 81% found just once. Sample: peripheral blood. All receptors come from a young woman with acute or convalescent COVID-19.

This chain joins TRBV7-9 and TRBJ2-7, with 10 bases matching TRBD2. CDR1 is SEHNR and CDR2 is FQNEAQ in the germline V gene (reference sequence). The CDR3 loop spans 15 amino acids. Trimming at V came to 5 bases and at J to 0 bases, leaving 4 bases not matched to a gene. CDR3 nucleotides: TGTGCCAGCAGCCCACTAGCGGGAAGCTCCTACGAGCAGTACTTC. Translated: CASSPLAGSSYEQYF.

This chain connects TRBV6-5 to TRBJ1-2; tentatively, D is TRBD1 (6 bases). The V end was cut by 5 bases, the J end by 4 bases, with 11 bases between. This CDR3 region has 13 residues. CDR1 is MNHEY and CDR2 is SVGAGI in the germline V gene. The CDR3 coding sequence is TGTGCCAGCAGTACAGGGAGTTTCTATGGCTACACCTTC. Amino acids: CASSTGSFYGYTF.

The chain employs TRBV6-1 and TRBJ1-5; 9 nucleotides match TRBD1. The CDR3 totals 18 residues. Germline CDR1 and CDR2: MNHNS and SASEGT. V lost 1 base and J lost 9; bases outside the gene matches: 16. CDR3 loop: CASSEDRQGEWAETPQHF. Here the CDR3 DNA reads TGTGCCAGCAGTGAAGACAGACAGGGGGAATGGGCGGAAACGCCCCAGCATTTT.

This clone is deemed large. The rearrangement uses TRBV7-9 and TRBJ2-1; 12 nucleotides align to TRBD2. The germline CDR1 and CDR2 sequences are SEHNR and FQNEAQ (reference sequence). V was clipped by 5 bases and J by 9 bases; unmatched bases: 8. The CDR3 runs 15 residues. CDR3 sequence (DNA): TGTGCCAGCAGCCTCTCTAGCGGGGGGGCGTCTGAGCAGTTCTTC. It is translated as CASSLSSGGASEQFF.

The chain links TRBV9 to TRBJ1-2, with 9 bases aligning to TRBD1. Germline CDR1 reads SGDLS; CDR2 reads YYNGEE. With V trimmed by 3 bases and J by 8 bases, 8 bases remained unmatched. This CDR3 is 14 amino acids long. The CDR3 spells CASSAEGTGWGYTF. CDR3 nucleotide sequence: TGTGCCAGCAGCGCCGAGGGGACAGGGTGGGGCTACACCTTC.

The rearrangement uses TRBV20-1 and TRBJ2-2; maybe TRBD1 (6 bases). The germline CDR1 and CDR2 sequences are DFQATT and SNEGSKA (reference sequence). V lost 7 bases and J 5 bases, leaving 8 bases between the germline ends. The CDR3 is 11 residues long. This CDR3 is CSVRGTGELFF. The CDR3 DNA reads TGCAGTGTGAGGGGGACCGGGGAGCTGTTTTTT.

This chain joins TRBV7-3 and TRBJ2-5; no firm D call. The CDR3 sequence is 13 residues long. Germline CDR1 is SGHTA and CDR2 is FQGTGA. Trimming took off 6 bases at V and 4 bases at J, with 12 bases between the two ends. CDR3 DNA: TGTGCCAGCAGTACCACGCCGAGAGAGACCCAGTACTTC. It encodes CASSTTPRETQYF.

CDR3: CASSVGTGEGEKLFF. DNA for the CDR3: TGTGCCAGCAGCGTGGGGACAGGGGAAGGGGAAAAACTGTTTTTT. V gene TRBV9 combines with J gene TRBJ1-4, with 10 positions matching TRBD1. J was trimmed by 8 bases and V by 2 bases; bases with no gene match: 6. This CDR3 has 15 amino acids. In germline, CDR1 is SGDLS, CDR2 YYNGEE.

The J gene is TRBJ1-2, the V gene TRBV3-1 (or the pseudogene TRBV3-2); tentative D call: TRBD1 (6 bases). Germline V gene data show CDR1 as LGHDT and CDR2 as YNNKEL (reference sequence). CDR3 length equals 12 residues. V lost 8 bases and J lost 5, with 12 bases in between. CDR3 residues: CASSDSRYGYTF. Written as DNA, the CDR3 is TGTGCCAGCTCGGACAGTAGGTATGGCTACACCTTC.

The chain joins TRBV11-3 to TRBJ2-7; 11 bases line up with TRBD1. V gave up 4 bases and J gave up 1 base; unmatched junction bases: 3. Germline CDR1 reads SGHNT; CDR2 reads YENEEA. The CDR3 is 15 residues long. CDR3 nucleotide sequence: TGTGCCAGCAGCTCAGGACAGGGGGCGTCCTACGAGCAGTACTTC. Its protein product is CASSSGQGASYEQYF.

The rearrangement links TRBV5-1 to TRBJ2-7, with 8 bases aligning to TRBD2. The germline gives CDR1 SGHRS, CDR2 YFSETQ. The V and J ends lost 5 bases and 2 bases, in that order; junction bases with no gene match: 9. The CDR3 has 15 residues. The CDR3 here is CASSTQTSATYEQYF. The DNA for the CDR3 is TGCGCCAGCAGTACTCAGACTAGCGCGACCTACGAGCAGTACTTC.

This chain links TRBV5-8 with TRBJ2-7; the match to TRBD2 covers 9 bases. This CDR3 region has 14 residues. Losses at the gene ends were 0 bases for V and 6 bases for J; bases not matched to a gene: 4. From germline, CDR1 is SGHTS and CDR2 YDEGEE. CDR3 sequence (DNA): TGTGCCAGCAGCTTGGCTAGCGGGAAGCTCGAGCAGTACTTC. It codes for CASSLASGKLEQYF.

This clone was seen just once. The CDR3 bases are TGTGCCAGCCGGGACAGGGGGCGGAACACTGAAGCTTTCTTT. Translated, it gives CASRDRGRNTEAFF. The chain joins TRBV28 to TRBJ1-1; TRBD1 aligns across 12 bases. V gave up 8 bases and J gave up 1 base; unmatched junction bases: 2. The CDR3 spans 14 residues. In germline, CDR1 is MDHEN, CDR2 SYDVKM.

The chain uses TRBV27 and TRBJ2-2; 8 bases line up with TRBD1. The trim removed 4 bases at V and 6 bases at J, leaving 10 bases unmatched. The CDR3 length is 16 residues. Germline V CDR1 and CDR2: MNHEY, SMNVEV (reference sequence). The CDR3 DNA reads TGTGCCAGCAGTTATCGGACAGGGAGATTCGCCGGGGAGCTGTTTTTT. It translates to CASSYRTGRFAGELFF.

The chain recombines TRBV7-3 with TRBJ2-1, with D perhaps matching TRBD2 (7 bases). CDR1 SGHTA and CDR2 FQGTGA come from the germline V gene. This CDR3 comprises 15 residues. The V end lost 4 bases, the J end lost 2 bases, and 12 bases lay between the germline ends. The CDR3 loop is CASSSGAGAYNEQFF. CDR3 coding DNA: TGTGCCAGCAGCTCAGGGGCGGGAGCCTACAATGAGCAGTTCTTC.

The chain combines TRBV6-6 with TRBJ1-4; 10 bases are a match to TRBD1. V lost 5 bases to trimming and J lost 8 bases; unmatched junction nucleotides: 11. Germline V gene data show CDR1 as MNHNY and CDR2 as SVGAGI (reference sequence). This CDR3 is 16 amino acids long. CDR3 in amino acids: CASSTWDRGRGEKLFF. CDR3 nucleotides: TGTGCCAGCAGTACTTGGGACAGGGGTAGAGGGGAAAAACTGTTTTTT.

The CDR3 protein is CASKDRGFNEQFF. As DNA, the CDR3 is TGTGCCAGTAAGGACAGGGGGTTCAATGAGCAGTTCTTC. The chain uses TRBV19 and TRBJ2-1, with TRBD1 matching 10 bases. V lost 7 bases and J lost 6; bases outside the gene matches: 3. CDR1 and CDR2 from the germline V gene are LNHDA and SQIVND (reference sequence). This CDR3 region has 13 residues.

The chain employs TRBV2 and TRBJ1-5; no reliable D call. The CDR3 is 14 residues long. In germline, CDR1 is SNHLY, CDR2 FYNNEI. Trimming cost V 7 bases and J 10 bases, with 20 bases left between them. CDR3 coding DNA: TGTGCCAGCAAGCCCGGAGGAGGACCGAAACCCCAGCATTTT. It specifies CASKPGGGPKPQHF.

This sequence joins TRBV15 and TRBJ2-5; 11 bases align to TRBD2. The CDR3 has 16 amino acids. The germline gives CDR1 LNHNV, CDR2 YYDKDF (reference sequence). Trimming took 1 base from V and 7 from J; bases not matched to a gene: 8. The CDR3 sequence is CATSRARDSGRVTQYF. In nucleotides, the CDR3 is TGTGCCACCAGCAGAGCCCGGGATAGCGGGAGGGTGACCCAGTACTTC.

There are a few counts of this clone. The chain links TRBV9 to TRBJ2-7, with D possibly matching TRBD2 (6 bases). Trimming removed 4 bases at V and 6 bases at J, with 17 bases between. The CDR3 loop spans 14 amino acids. Per the germline V gene, CDR1 is SGDLS and CDR2 is YYNGEE. The DNA of the CDR3 is TGTGCCAGCAGCACCGGGACTTCCTCTTCCGAGCAGTACTTC. As protein: CASSTGTSSSEQYF. The variable domain in full, with the rest retrieved from reference TRBV9 and TRBJ2-7, is DSGVTQTPKHLITATGQRVTLRCSPRSGDLSVYWYQQSLDQGLQFLIQYYNGEERAKGNILERFSAQQFPDLHSELNLSSLELGDSALYFCASSTGTSSSEQYFGPGTRLTVT.

This sequence joins TRBV28 and TRBJ2-7; perhaps TRBD2 as D (6 bases). The length of the CDR3 is 11 residues. CDR1 and CDR2 from the germline V gene are MDHEN and SYDVKM. V lost 11 bases, J lost 6 bases, and 14 bases lay in between. CDR3 region: CAGGGPLEQYF. As DNA, the CDR3 is TGTGCCGGCGGAGGGCCCCTCGAGCAGTACTTC.

V gene TRBV5-6 combines with J gene TRBJ2-7, with TRBD2 as a possible D gene (6 bases). CDR1 SGHDT and CDR2 YYEEEE come from the germline V gene. V lost 7 bases to trimming and J lost 7 bases, with 15 bases between them. The CDR3 consists of 12 residues. This CDR3 reads CASSGERGEQYF. The CDR3, as DNA: TGTGCCAGCTCGGGGGAAAGGGGTGAGCAGTACTTC.

The chain is built from TRBV5-6 and TRBJ1-5; no clear D. The length of the CDR3 is 17 residues. Germline CDR1 is SGHDT and CDR2 is YYEEEE. The germline V and J ends were trimmed by 0 bases and 3 bases, with 16 bases remaining between them. The CDR3, as DNA: TGTGCCAGCAGCTTGGGATACTCCGGAGAGGCCAATCAGCCCCAGCATTTT. Translated, it gives CASSLGYSGEANQPQHF.

Remarks on this clone: This specimen includes other DNA sequences encoding the same CDR3. The genes are TRBV9 and TRBJ2-7, with 9 nucleotides matching TRBD2. The CDR3 consists of 15 residues. The trim removed 0 bases at V and 4 bases at J, leaving 5 bases unmatched. Looked up from germline, CDR1 is SGDLS and CDR2 is YYNGEE. For the CDR3, the DNA is TGTGCCAGCAGCGTAGGAGGTAGCGGGAGTTACGAGCAGTACTTC. Translated: CASSVGGSGSYEQYF.

This clone was picked up a small number of times. The same CDR3 can be traced to other DNA sequences in this sample. The chain recombines TRBV3-1 (or the pseudogene TRBV3-2) with TRBJ1-1; 7 bases map to TRBD1. The CDR3 runs 13 residues. CDR1 is LGHDT and CDR2 is YNNKEL in the germline V gene (reference sequence). The V gene end was trimmed by 6 bases and the J gene end by 1 base; junction bases not matched to a gene: 2. The CDR3: CASSRTGNTEAFF. In DNA, the CDR3 is TGTGCCAGCAGTCGGACAGGGAACACTGAAGCTTTCTTT.

This chain connects TRBV4-2 to TRBJ1-4; 10 bases line up with TRBD1. Germline loops: CDR1 LGHNA, CDR2 YNFKEQ. This CDR3 is built from 16 residues. V gave up 3 bases and J gave up 6 bases; unmatched junction bases: 7. CDR3 residues: CASSQGKDRGDEKLFF. The CDR3 DNA reads as TGTGCCAGCAGCCAGGGGAAGGACAGGGGGGATGAAAAACTGTTTTTT.

In this sample, this clone turned up once. CDR3 protein: CASTLGGSSYEQYF. The CDR3 DNA reads as TGTGCCAGCACCCTGGGTGGGAGCTCCTACGAGCAGTACTTC. The rearrangement joins TRBV28 to TRBJ2-7; TRBD2 is a possible D gene (5 bases). V was shortened by 7 bases and J by 0 bases, with 13 bases between the two germline ends. Germline CDR1 and CDR2: MDHEN and SYDVKM. The CDR3 is 14 amino acids. The whole variable domain, filled in from reference TRBV28 and TRBJ2-7, reads DVKVTQSSRYLVKRTGEKVFLECVQDMDHENMFWYRQDPGLGLRLIYFSYDVKMKEKGDIPEGYSVSREKKERFSLILESASTNQTSMYLCASTLGGSSYEQYFGPGTRLTVT.

This chain uses TRBV7-9 with TRBJ2-7; 10 bases align to TRBD2. Germline V CDR1 and CDR2: SEHNR, FQNEAQ (reference sequence). The CDR3 has 14 residues. The J segment lost 1 base and the V segment lost 4 bases, leaving 1 base of the junction unmatched. CDR3 loop: CASSSLAGSYEQYF. The CDR3 coding sequence is TGTGCCAGCAGCTCACTAGCGGGATCCTACGAGCAGTACTTC.

The V and J genes are TRBV9 and TRBJ2-7, with a weak D call TRBD2 (5 bases). The V gene's germline CDR1 is SGDLS and CDR2 YYNGEE. The CDR3 is 13 residues long. Trimming removed 0 bases at V and 7 bases at J, with 11 bases between. In DNA, the CDR3 is TGTGCCAGCAGCGTAGTCATTGAGGGTGAGCAGTACTTC. This encodes CASSVVIEGEQYF.

The chain joins TRBV28 to TRBJ1-3, with D uncertain. The CDR3 sequence is 15 residues long. Germline lookup yields CDR1 MDHEN and CDR2 SYDVKM. V lost 6 bases and J lost 0, with 12 bases in between. The CDR3 nucleotides are TGTGCCAGCAGGATAAGGAGGAGCTCTGGAAACACCATATATTTT. It specifies CASRIRRSSGNTIYF.